The sequence of this T cell receptor beta chain was determined in a study of blood T cell repertoires in COVID-19. The ends lost 1 base at V and 1 base at J; junction bases unmatched: 3. The CDR3 is 15 residues long. Looked up from germline, CDR1 is SGHTA and CDR2 is FQGNSA. Sequenced by immunoSEQ multiplex PCR; TCRdb stores in-frame clones only, minus some. The data show fewer than 65,000 clones, 75% to 90% seen once. Specimen: peripheral blood. The chain recombines TRBV7-2 with TRBJ1-2, with 7 bases identical to TRBD1. The clonotype originates from a human donor with acute or convalescent COVID-19. The donor label of this sample is uncertain. The CDR3 sequence is CASSLVGGNNYGYTF. In DNA, the CDR3 is TGTGCCAGCAGCTTAGTAGGGGGCAATAACTATGGCTACACCTTC.